Listed below are T cell receptor beta chains from one sample, sequenced in a study of T-cell memory formation after mild COVID-19. TCRdb recomputed calls from the 5' RACE reads with MiXCR, one row per CDR3 protein. The sample includes about 360,000 distinct CDR3 sequences, under 15% of them seen just once. Sequencing was done on a sample of PBMCs or a T cell subset sorted from them (not recorded which). The receptors originated from a man aged 18 to 29 who had mild COVID-19 (a few samples of this study predate the infection). Cell type and time point are not known. Both conserved end residues are part of each CDR3. Each record gives: clone size, V gene, D gene, J gene, CDR3 DNA, CDR3 protein. The D gene is left open where the match is weak. Size tells how often a clone was seen (once, few, many) or the class of an expanded clone, and some rows leave it out.

abundance: -; v_gene: TRBV7-9; d_gene: TRBD2; j_gene: TRBJ2-1; CDR3nt: TGTGCCAGCAGCCCGGGACTAGCGGGACGTTTCAATGAGCAGTTCTTC; CDR3aa: CASSPGLAGRFNEQFF
abundance: -; v_gene: TRBV7-9; d_gene: -; j_gene: TRBJ2-2; CDR3nt: TGTGCCAGCAGCCCCGTGGGGGGCGAGGCGGAGCTGTTTTTT; CDR3aa: CASSPVGGEAELFF
abundance: few; v_gene: TRBV19; d_gene: TRBD2; j_gene: TRBJ2-5; CDR3nt: TGTGCCAGTAGTCGTACTAGCGGGGACTACGAGACCCAGTACTTC; CDR3aa: CASSRTSGDYETQYF
abundance: many; v_gene: TRBV6-2/TRBV6-3; d_gene: -; j_gene: TRBJ2-1; CDR3nt: TGTGCCAGCAGTTACGGGAGCTCCTACAATGAGCAGTTCTTC; CDR3aa: CASSYGSSYNEQFF
abundance: many; v_gene: TRBV11-2; d_gene: -; j_gene: TRBJ2-7; CDR3nt: TGTGCCAGCAGCTTAGGGGAGGACGCATACTCCTACGAGCAGTACTTC; CDR3aa: CASSLGEDAYSYEQYF
abundance: few; v_gene: TRBV5-4; d_gene: -; j_gene: TRBJ2-1; CDR3nt: TGTGCCAGCAGGCCGGCAGCAGGGTTCTACAATGAGCAGTTCTTC; CDR3aa: CASRPAAGFYNEQFF
abundance: few; v_gene: TRBV6-5; d_gene: TRBD1; j_gene: TRBJ1-4; CDR3nt: TGTGCCAGCAGTCCGGACAGGAGGATAAGGAAACTGTTTTTT; CDR3aa: CASSPDRRIRKLFF
abundance: -; v_gene: TRBV15; d_gene: TRBD2; j_gene: TRBJ2-3; CDR3nt: TGTGCCACCAGCAGCGGGCTAGCGGGGGTCACAGATACGCAGTATTTT; CDR3aa: CATSSGLAGVTDTQYF
abundance: few; v_gene: TRBV12-3/TRBV12-4; d_gene: TRBD2; j_gene: TRBJ2-3; CDR3nt: TGTGCCAGCAGTTTCGGGGGGGCATTAGATACGCAGTATTTT; CDR3aa: CASSFGGALDTQYF
abundance: many; v_gene: TRBV9; d_gene: -; j_gene: TRBJ2-2; CDR3nt: TGCGCCAGCAGTGTGGCCGGGGAGCTGTTTTTT; CDR3aa: CASSVAGELFF
abundance: -; v_gene: TRBV7-2; d_gene: -; j_gene: TRBJ2-3; CDR3nt: TGTGCCAGCAGCCTCACCCGGTGGACAGATACGCAGTATTTT; CDR3aa: CASSLTRWTDTQYF
abundance: few; v_gene: TRBV7-2; d_gene: TRBD2; j_gene: TRBJ2-2; CDR3nt: TGTGCCAGCAGCGGCCGGACTAGCGGGGTCGGGGAGCTGTTTTTT; CDR3aa: CASSGRTSGVGELFF
abundance: -; v_gene: TRBV14; d_gene: TRBD2; j_gene: TRBJ2-2; CDR3nt: TGTGCCAGCAGCCAAGATCTTCCGAGCGGGGGGTTCCGGGAGCTGTTTTTT; CDR3aa: CASSQDLPSGGFRELFF
abundance: -; v_gene: TRBV3-2; d_gene: -; j_gene: TRBJ1-5; CDR3nt: TGTGCCAGCAGCCACGACAGGGCGGATTATAGCAATCAGCCCCAGCATTTT; CDR3aa: CASSHDRADYSNQPQHF
abundance: few; v_gene: TRBV3-1; d_gene: -; j_gene: TRBJ1-5; CDR3nt: TGTGCCAGCAGCCACGAATCGGGGGGCAATCAGCCCCAGCATTTT; CDR3aa: CASSHESGGNQPQHF
abundance: few; v_gene: TRBV6-2/TRBV6-3; d_gene: -; j_gene: TRBJ1-2; CDR3nt: TGTGCCAGCAGTTACCCGTCAGACGGCTACACCTTC; CDR3aa: CASSYPSDGYTF
abundance: -; v_gene: TRBV15; d_gene: TRBD2; j_gene: TRBJ2-1; CDR3nt: TGTGCCACCAGAGGTGCGGGGGGGCTATACAATGAGCAGTTCTTC; CDR3aa: CATRGAGGLYNEQFF
abundance: -; v_gene: TRBV6-5; d_gene: -; j_gene: TRBJ1-5; CDR3nt: TGTGCCAGCAGTTACTCTGGGGCGCAGAATCAGCCCCAGCATTTT; CDR3aa: CASSYSGAQNQPQHF
abundance: few; v_gene: TRBV7-3; d_gene: TRBD1; j_gene: TRBJ2-3; CDR3nt: TGTGCCAGCAGCCAGGACAGGGGCTCAGATACGCAGTATTTT; CDR3aa: CASSQDRGSDTQYF
abundance: many; v_gene: TRBV25-1; d_gene: -; j_gene: TRBJ2-2; CDR3nt: TGTGCCAGCAGTGAATATCAGGGGGGTGAGGAGCTGTTTTTT; CDR3aa: CASSEYQGGEELFF
abundance: -; v_gene: TRBV7-2; d_gene: TRBD1; j_gene: TRBJ2-6; CDR3nt: TGTGCCAGCAGCGGACAGGGTTCTGGGGCCAACGTCCTGACTTTC; CDR3aa: CASSGQGSGANVLTF
abundance: -; v_gene: TRBV11-2; d_gene: TRBD1; j_gene: TRBJ2-1; CDR3nt: TGTGCCAGCAGCCTAGATGCGACAGGGGTGCATGAGCAGTTCTTC; CDR3aa: CASSLDATGVHEQFF
abundance: -; v_gene: TRBV9; d_gene: -; j_gene: TRBJ2-5; CDR3nt: TGTGCCAGCAGCGTAGTATCTCAAGGAGAGACCCAGTACTTC; CDR3aa: CASSVVSQGETQYF
abundance: many; v_gene: TRBV7-6; d_gene: -; j_gene: TRBJ1-4; CDR3nt: TGTGCCAGCAGCTTGGGAAGACCGGGCCAAGAAAAACTGTTTTTT; CDR3aa: CASSLGRPGQEKLFF
abundance: -; v_gene: TRBV24-1; d_gene: TRBD2; j_gene: TRBJ2-1; CDR3nt: TGTGCCACCAGTGATAGGAGCGGGAGGGCCATCAATGAGCAGTTCTTC; CDR3aa: CATSDRSGRAINEQFF
abundance: -; v_gene: TRBV7-9; d_gene: -; j_gene: TRBJ2-2; CDR3nt: TGTGCCAGCAGCTTAAATTCTGTCGGGGAGCTGTTTTTT; CDR3aa: CASSLNSVGELFF
abundance: many; v_gene: TRBV20-1; d_gene: -; j_gene: TRBJ2-3; CDR3nt: TGCAGTGCTCCCGGTTCGGGGCGGACGTTAACGCCGCAGTATTTT; CDR3aa: CSAPGSGRTLTPQYF
abundance: -; v_gene: TRBV29-1; d_gene: -; j_gene: TRBJ1-2; CDR3nt: TGCAGCGTCCGGGGTTTTGATGGCTATGGCTACACCTTC; CDR3aa: CSVRGFDGYGYTF
abundance: few; v_gene: TRBV4-2; d_gene: TRBD2; j_gene: TRBJ2-3; CDR3nt: TGTGCCAGCAGCCAAGGGCGGGAGGGAGATACGCAGTATTTT; CDR3aa: CASSQGREGDTQYF
abundance: few; v_gene: TRBV12-3/TRBV12-4; d_gene: -; j_gene: TRBJ2-7; CDR3nt: TGTGCCAGCAGTCAGGCGATAGACTACGAGCAGTACTTC; CDR3aa: CASSQAIDYEQYF
abundance: many; v_gene: TRBV5-1; d_gene: -; j_gene: TRBJ1-1; CDR3nt: TGCGCCAGCAGCTTGGTAGGGGTGAACACTGAAGCTTTCTTT; CDR3aa: CASSLVGVNTEAFF
abundance: few; v_gene: TRBV4-2; d_gene: TRBD1; j_gene: TRBJ2-7; CDR3nt: TGTGCCAGCAGCCAAGATCCGAGGACAGGGGTACAGCAGTACTTC; CDR3aa: CASSQDPRTGVQQYF
abundance: -; v_gene: TRBV12-3/TRBV12-4; d_gene: TRBD1; j_gene: TRBJ1-1; CDR3nt: TGTGCCAGCAGGCACCGGGACAGGGGCAACACTGAAGCTTTCTTT; CDR3aa: CASRHRDRGNTEAFF